This T cell receptor (beta chain) was recorded in a study of shared clonotypes between healthy human individuals. Study donors comprised healthy, HIV-negative adults devoid of recent acute infection or vaccination. Details on this clone: The antigen is not known.

The table came from immunoSEQ multiplex PCR; TCRdb's copy has only in-frame clones and leaves some out. The table lists hundreds of thousands of clones, around 80% of them singletons. Study conclusions and caveats: Among donors, the sharing of clonotypes was expected to be influenced by sequencing depth.

Trimming took 5 bases from V and 3 from J; bases not matched to a gene: 16. This CDR3 comprises 18 residues. CDR1 is MDHEN, CDR2 SYDVKM, per germline. The J gene is TRBJ2-4, the V gene TRBV28; 7 bases fit TRBD1. Sequencing was done on a sample of PBMCs. This TCR came from a woman in her thirties or forties in good health. Some clones in this sample may be carry-over from other donors' samples. The chain's CDR3 is CASSQVRQGYSGKNIQYF. DNA of the CDR3: TGTGCCAGCAGTCAGGTTCGACAGGGATACTCCGGCAAAAACATTCAGTACTTC.